The 19 T cell receptor beta chains below were found in one sample sequenced in a study of cytomegalovirus exposure and HLA in healthy donors. Researchers ran the PCR with 60 Vbeta and 13 Jbeta primers. TCRdb's copy holds only in-frame clones and misses some; the assay was immunoSEQ multiplex PCR. This table has 85,000 to 90,000 clones, approximately 70% appearing once. Sequenced input: PBMCs. The receptors derive from a man aged 25 to 40 in good health and CMV-seronegative.

The gene calls are TRBV7-8 and TRBJ1-6; 7 bases map to TRBD1. From germline, CDR1 is SGHVS and CDR2 FQNEAQ. V was clipped by 4 bases and J by 3 bases; unmatched bases: 3. This CDR3 has 15 amino acids. The CDR3, as DNA: TGTGCCAGCAGCTCAAGGGACAGCTATAATTCACCCCTCCACTTT. Its protein product is CASSSRDSYNSPLHF.

The chain combines TRBV5-1 with TRBJ1-1, with D maybe TRBD1 (6 bases). The germline gives CDR1 SGHRS, CDR2 YFSETQ. V was clipped by 0 bases and J by 1 base, with 7 bases between them. The length of the CDR3 is 14 residues. The CDR3 DNA reads as TGCGCCAGCAGCTTGGACAGGGCGAACACTGAAGCTTTCTTT. It yields the protein CASSLDRANTEAFF.

This chain links TRBV2 with TRBJ2-2, with 7 nucleotides matching TRBD2. The CDR3 runs 18 residues. The V and J ends lost 1 base and 5 bases, in that order; junction bases with no gene match: 13. Germline lookup yields CDR1 SNHLY and CDR2 FYNNEI. For the CDR3, the DNA is TGTGCCAGCAGTGAAGAGGGAGGGCGAAAATGGGGGACCGGGGAGCTGTTTTTT. It codes for CASSEEGGRKWGTGELFF.

This chain connects TRBV5-1 to TRBJ1-2, with unresolved D. The V gene lost 0 bases and the J gene lost 3 bases, with 9 bases spanning the gap. The CDR3 has 14 residues. Germline CDR1 SGHRS, CDR2 YFSETQ. CDR3 sequence (DNA): TGCGCCAGCAGCTTGGGAGGGAACGACTATGGCTACACCTTC. Translated, it gives CASSLGGNDYGYTF.

This clone was seen more than once but under ten times. The chain carries TRBV6-6 and TRBJ1-2, with D possibly matching TRBD1 (6 bases). This CDR3 region has 15 residues. V shed 6 bases and J shed 4 bases, with 18 bases lying between them. Germline CDR1 and CDR2: MNHNY and SVGAGI (reference sequence). The CDR3 region is CASSARDKFPYGYTF. CDR3 DNA sequence: TGTGCCAGCAGCGCCCGGGACAAATTTCCCTATGGCTACACCTTC.

The chain is built from TRBV5-6 and TRBJ1-3, with TRBD1 matching over 10 bases. The CDR3 has 19 residues. CDR1 is SGHDT and CDR2 is YYEEEE in the germline V gene. The J segment lost 1 base and the V segment lost 0 bases, leaving 10 bases of the junction unmatched. DNA of the CDR3: TGTGCCAGCAGCTTGGCCATCAAGGGACAGGGGATTTCTGGAAACACCATATATTTT. This codes for CASSLAIKGQGISGNTIYF.

The chain joins TRBV7-2 to TRBJ2-7; 7 positions agree with TRBD2. CDR3 size: 14 residues. V lost 9 bases and J lost 2; bases outside the gene matches: 10. CDR1 is SGHTA and CDR2 is FQGNSA in the germline V gene. CDR3 sequence: CASATGTTTYEQYF. The CDR3 DNA sequence: TGTGCCAGTGCGACCGGGACTACTACCTACGAGCAGTACTTC.

This clone was recorded only once. The rearrangement uses TRBV28 and TRBJ2-7, with D possibly being TRBD2 (5 bases). Germline CDR1 reads MDHEN; CDR2 reads SYDVKM. The ends were cut back, 6 bases at V and 1 base at J, with 16 bases in the middle. This CDR3 has 15 residues. The CDR3 sequence is CASSLDQTGSYEQYF. The CDR3 nucleotides are TGTGCCAGCAGCCTAGACCAGACGGGGTCCTACGAGCAGTACTTC.

Concerning this clone: Different DNA sequences within this sample yield the same CDR3. This chain joins TRBV30 and TRBJ1-5; D remains unclear. V lost 3 bases, J lost 4 bases, and 10 bases lay in between. This CDR3 contains 13 residues. Per germline, CDR1 GTSNPN and CDR2 SVGIG (reference sequence). CDR3 loop: CAWRSLPNQPQHF. CDR3 coding DNA: TGTGCCTGGAGATCCCTCCCGAATCAGCCCCAGCATTTT.

Notes on this clone: At one end, the junction sequence differs from germline, possibly due to a read error. The gene calls are TRBV4-3 and TRBJ1-2, with D maybe TRBD1 (6 bases). Germline V gene data show CDR1 as LGHNA and CDR2 as YSLEER. The CDR3 sequence is 16 residues long. CDR3 protein: CASSQAAQGGFYGYPF. CDR3 sequence (DNA): TGCGCCAGCAGCCAAGCGGCACAGGGCGGATTCTATGGCTACCCCTTC.

The rearrangement joins TRBV5-1 to TRBJ1-2; 7 positions match TRBD1. J gave up 3 bases and V 3 bases, and 5 bases lay outside the gene matches. The germline V gene encodes CDR1 SGHRS and CDR2 YFSETQ. The length of the CDR3 is 14 residues. CDR3 DNA: TGCGCCAGCAGCTCCGACAGGGCCCACTATGGCTACACCTTC. Its translation is CASSSDRAHYGYTF.

J is TRBJ1-3 and V is TRBV5-4; 11 nucleotides match TRBD1. V dropped 5 bases and J dropped 8; count of bases not matched to a gene: 12. The V gene's germline CDR1 is SGHNT and CDR2 YYREEE (reference sequence). This CDR3 region has 16 residues. CDR3 in DNA: TGTGCCAGCAGTCCCCTAACCGGGACAGGGGGGGACACCATATATTTT. This translates into CASSPLTGTGGDTIYF.

This clone occurred a few times. The chain links TRBV7-9 to TRBJ1-1; TRBD1 agrees at 9 bases. The trim removed 5 bases at V and 5 bases at J, leaving 6 bases unmatched. The CDR3 is made up of 14 amino acids. Germline values: CDR1 SEHNR, CDR2 FQNEAQ (reference sequence). CDR3 amino acids: CASSLIQGATEAFF. The CDR3 DNA follows: TGTGCCAGCAGCCTAATACAGGGGGCAACTGAAGCTTTCTTT.

The chain uses TRBV7-9 and TRBJ1-4; weak D call: TRBD1 (5 bases). From germline, CDR1 is SEHNR and CDR2 FQNEAQ (reference sequence). The germline V and J ends were trimmed by 4 bases and 8 bases, with 14 bases remaining between them. The CDR3 loop spans 14 amino acids. CDR3 bases: TGTGCCAGCAGCTCGACAGTCCTTTCCGAAAAACTGTTTTTT. It is translated as CASSSTVLSEKLFF.

CDR3 region: CASMGATYYMYGYTF. DNA for the CDR3: TGTGCCAGCATGGGGGCTACTTACTATATGTATGGCTACACCTTC. This chain joins TRBV6-1 and TRBJ1-2, with D perhaps TRBD1 (6 bases). The CDR3 spans 15 residues. Trimming pared 7 bases from V and 5 bases from J, leaving 20 bases between. Germline V lookup: CDR1 MNHNS, CDR2 SASEGT.

This chain links TRBV2 with TRBJ2-5, with D possibly being TRBD2 (6 bases). Deletions cut 1 base from V and 5 bases from J, with 17 bases between. The CDR3 is made up of 16 amino acids. Germline V gene data show CDR1 as SNHLY and CDR2 as FYNNEI. The CDR3 DNA reads as TGTGCCAGCAGTGAAGTAGGCGGGGCCAAGACGGAGACCCAGTACTTC. This codes for CASSEVGGAKTETQYF.

V and J are TRBV4-1 and TRBJ1-3, with D tentatively TRBD1 (5 bases). CDR3 length: 16 amino acids. The V end was cut by 1 base, the J end by 4 bases, with 14 bases between. Per the germline V gene, CDR1 is MGHRA and CDR2 is YSYEKL. CDR3 in amino acids: CASSQGEPGIGNTIYF. The CDR3, as DNA: TGCGCCAGCAGCCAAGGGGAACCAGGGATCGGAAACACCATATATTTT.

The rearrangement joins TRBV9 to TRBJ2-2; TRBD2 might be the D (6 bases). This CDR3 has 12 amino acids. The germline CDR1 and CDR2 sequences are SGDLS and YYNGEE. V was clipped by 4 bases and J by 5 bases, with 6 bases between them. CDR3 amino acids: CASSRGTGELFF. CDR3 coding DNA: TGTGCCAGCAGCCGGGGGACCGGGGAGCTGTTTTTT.

This clone appeared a few times. The chain employs TRBV25-1 and TRBJ1-1, with 10 bases fitting TRBD1. Trimming at V came to 3 bases and at J to 5 bases, leaving 9 bases not matched to a gene. The CDR3 consists of 16 residues. Germline CDR1 reads MGHDK; CDR2 reads SYGVNS. The CDR3, as DNA: TGTGCCAGCAGTGACTCTAGAGGGACAGGGGTTACTGAAGCTTTCTTT. Its translation is CASSDSRGTGVTEAFF.